This T cell receptor beta chain is from a study of shared T cell receptors in the human thymus. The CDR3 has 13 amino acids. Trimming took off 5 bases at V and 10 bases at J, with 17 bases between the two ends. CDR1 MNHEY and CDR2 SMNVEV come from the germline V gene (reference sequence). Profiled with immunoSEQ multiplex PCR; TCRdb holds only in-frame clones, not every one. The table records about 660,000 clones, roughly 86% of them present only once. These records were also assigned to another study, of human thymus T cells. That work contributes: Congenital heart defects were the reason for the corrective surgery that the donors, healthy Finnish infants, were having. From resections taken during corrective heart surgery, the thymus tissue was obtained. What related research reported was that thymic repertoires overlapped highly among unrelated individuals.

This chain joins TRBV27 and TRBJ1-1, with a tentative D call TRBD1 (5 bases). This clonotype was obtained from a boy less than two years old with a congenital heart defect. The sequenced material came from thymocytes. The CDR3 reads CASSLSPQGVAFF. The CDR3 region has the DNA TGTGCCAGCAGTCTCTCGCCCCAGGGTGTAGCTTTCTTT.